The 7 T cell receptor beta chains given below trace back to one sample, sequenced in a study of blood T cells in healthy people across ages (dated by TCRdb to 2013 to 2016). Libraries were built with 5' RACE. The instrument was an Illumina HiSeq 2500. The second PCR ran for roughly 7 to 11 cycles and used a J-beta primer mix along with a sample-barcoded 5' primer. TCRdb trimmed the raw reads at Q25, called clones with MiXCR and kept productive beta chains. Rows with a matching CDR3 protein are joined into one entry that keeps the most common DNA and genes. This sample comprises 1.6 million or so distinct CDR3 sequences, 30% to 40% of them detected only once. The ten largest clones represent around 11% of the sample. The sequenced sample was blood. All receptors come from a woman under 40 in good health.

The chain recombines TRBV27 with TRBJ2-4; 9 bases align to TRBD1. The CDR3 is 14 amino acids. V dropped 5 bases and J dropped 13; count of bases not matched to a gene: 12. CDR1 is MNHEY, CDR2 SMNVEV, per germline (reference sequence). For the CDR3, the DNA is TGTGCCAGCAGTCTGGACAGGGGAGTAATTGAGCAGTACTTC. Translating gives CASSLDRGVIEQYF.

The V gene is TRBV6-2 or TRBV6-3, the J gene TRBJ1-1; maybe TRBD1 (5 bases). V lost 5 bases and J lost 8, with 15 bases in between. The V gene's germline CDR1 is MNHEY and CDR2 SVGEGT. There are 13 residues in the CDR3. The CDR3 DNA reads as TGTGCCAGCAGTCAGGGTTATCTAATGGAAGCTTTCTTT. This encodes CASSQGYLMEAFF.

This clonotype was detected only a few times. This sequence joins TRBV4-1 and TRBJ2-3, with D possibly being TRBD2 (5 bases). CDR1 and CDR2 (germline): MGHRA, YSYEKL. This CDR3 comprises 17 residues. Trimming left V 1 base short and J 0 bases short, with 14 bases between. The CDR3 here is CASSQGRQITSTDTQYF. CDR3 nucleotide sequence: TGCGCCAGCAGCCAAGGGAGGCAAATCACTAGCACAGATACGCAGTATTTT.

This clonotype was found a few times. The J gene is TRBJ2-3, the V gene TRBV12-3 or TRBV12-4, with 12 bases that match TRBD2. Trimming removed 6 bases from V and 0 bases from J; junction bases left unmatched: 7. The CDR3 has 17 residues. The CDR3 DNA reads TGTGCCAGCAGGGGGACTAGCGGGTTCGGTAGCACAGATACGCAGTATTTT. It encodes CASRGTSGFGSTDTQYF.

The CDR3: CATSVRSAGGFDGYTF. As DNA, the CDR3 is TGTGCCACCAGTGTACGCAGCGCGGGGGGGTTCGATGGCTACACCTTC. The gene calls are TRBV24-1 and TRBJ1-2; TRBD1 is a possible D gene (5 bases). Trimming took 5 bases from V and 6 from J, leaving 21 bases between them. The CDR3 runs 16 residues. Germline-derived CDR1 and CDR2 are KGHDR and SFDVKD.

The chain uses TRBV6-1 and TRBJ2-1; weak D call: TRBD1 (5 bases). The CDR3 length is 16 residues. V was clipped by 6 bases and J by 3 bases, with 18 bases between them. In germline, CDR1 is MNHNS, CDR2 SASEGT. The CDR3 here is CASSQPGPGNYNEQFF. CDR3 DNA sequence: TGTGCCAGCAGCCAGCCGGGCCCAGGGAACTACAATGAGCAGTTCTTC.

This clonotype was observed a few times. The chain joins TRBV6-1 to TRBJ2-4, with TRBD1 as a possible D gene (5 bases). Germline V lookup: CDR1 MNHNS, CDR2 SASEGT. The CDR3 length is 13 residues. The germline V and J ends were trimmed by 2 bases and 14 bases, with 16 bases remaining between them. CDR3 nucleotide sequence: TGTGCCAGCAGTGAATACAGGTCCCTGAAGGAGTACTTC. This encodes CASSEYRSLKEYF.